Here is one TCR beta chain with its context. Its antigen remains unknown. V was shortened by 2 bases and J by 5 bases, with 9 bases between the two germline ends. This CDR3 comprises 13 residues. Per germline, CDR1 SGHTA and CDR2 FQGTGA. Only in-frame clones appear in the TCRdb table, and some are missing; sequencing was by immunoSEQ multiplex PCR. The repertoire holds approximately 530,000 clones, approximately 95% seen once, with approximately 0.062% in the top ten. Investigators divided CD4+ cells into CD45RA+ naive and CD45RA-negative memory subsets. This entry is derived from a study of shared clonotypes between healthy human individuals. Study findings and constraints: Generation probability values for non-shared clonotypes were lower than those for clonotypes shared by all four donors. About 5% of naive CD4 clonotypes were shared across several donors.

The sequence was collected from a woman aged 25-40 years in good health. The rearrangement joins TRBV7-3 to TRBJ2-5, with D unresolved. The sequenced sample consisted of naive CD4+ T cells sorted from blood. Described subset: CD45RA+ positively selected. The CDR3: CASSLGSSETQYF. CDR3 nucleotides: TGTGCCAGCAGCTTAGGTTCGTCTGAGACCCAGTACTTC.